The rows below give T cell receptor beta chains drawn from one sample of a study of neurological immune-mediated disorders. TCRdb reanalysed the 5' RACE reads using MiXCR and keeps one entry per CDR3 protein. The table includes 71,000 or so distinct CDR3 sequences, 4.5% to 6.5% detected once. The sequenced sample was PBMCs. The source of these receptors is a woman in her twenties or thirties with multiple sclerosis. Each CDR3 is given with its conserved first and last residue. A D gene is named only where the DNA matches it firmly. The listing skips clone size in some rows; elsewhere it reads once, few, many or a size class.

V: TRBV21-1; J: TRBJ2-3; D: .; size: many; DNA: TGTGCCAGCAGCATTTGGGGGGGCCTAAGTGCAGATACGCAGTATTTT; CDR3: CASSIWGGLSADTQYF
V: TRBV7-2; J: TRBJ1-2; D: TRBD1; size: many; DNA: TGTGCCAGCAGCCCCTCGGGGACAGCCTATGGCTACACCTTC; CDR3: CASSPSGTAYGYTF
V: TRBV5-1; J: TRBJ2-1; D: TRBD2; size: many; DNA: TGCGCCAGCAGCTTGGCCGGGAGGGACTACAATGAGCAGTTCTTC; CDR3: CASSLAGRDYNEQFF
V: TRBV29-1; J: TRBJ1-1; D: .; size: many; DNA: TGCAGCGCTGCCCCACAGGCAGGCAACACTGAAGCTTTCTTT; CDR3: CSAAPQAGNTEAFF
V: TRBV20-1; J: TRBJ2-7; D: .; size: many; DNA: TGCAGTGCTAGAGAGAACGGTCTTTTCTACGAGCAGTACTTC; CDR3: CSARENGLFYEQYF
V: TRBV5-6; J: TRBJ1-2; D: .; size: many; DNA: TGTGCCAGCAGCGGAATACCGGGACGGACAATCGGAGCTAACTATGGCTACACCTTC; CDR3: CASSGIPGRTIGANYGYTF
V: TRBV9; J: TRBJ2-3; D: .; size: many; DNA: TGTGCCAGCAGCGTAAGACCTGGACGGGGGACCCCAAGCACAGATACGCAGTATTTT; CDR3: CASSVRPGRGTPSTDTQYF
V: TRBV7-2; J: TRBJ1-1; D: .; size: .; DNA: TGTGCCAGCAGCTTTCTGACAGATATGAACACTGAAGCTTTCTTT; CDR3: CASSFLTDMNTEAFF
V: TRBV5-1; J: TRBJ2-3; D: TRBD1; size: many; DNA: TGCGCCAGCAGCTTGGACAGGGGGGCAGATACGCAGTATTTT; CDR3: CASSLDRGADTQYF
V: TRBV5-1; J: TRBJ2-2; D: .; size: many; DNA: TGCGCCAGCAGCTTGTACCAGGGGTTCACCGGGGAGCTGTTTTTT; CDR3: CASSLYQGFTGELFF
V: TRBV2; J: TRBJ2-1; D: .; size: many; DNA: TGTGCCAGCAAACAGGTAAACGCGGGCGGAGAGCAGTTCTTC; CDR3: CASKQVNAGGEQFF
V: TRBV6-6; J: TRBJ2-5; D: TRBD2; size: many; DNA: TGTGCCAGCAGTTACTCCCGACTAGCGGGGTACCAAGAGACCCAGTACTTC; CDR3: CASSYSRLAGYQETQYF
V: TRBV20-1; J: TRBJ1-3; D: TRBD1; size: many; DNA: TGCAGTGCTAGAGATTCAGGGACAGGGCTGGGAAACACCATATATTTT; CDR3: CSARDSGTGLGNTIYF
V: TRBV5-1; J: TRBJ2-1; D: .; size: many; DNA: TGCGCCAGCAGTGTCGACTCCTCCTACAATGAGCAGTTCTTC; CDR3: CASSVDSSYNEQFF
V: TRBV12-3/TRBV12-4; J: TRBJ2-1; D: TRBD2; size: many; DNA: TGTGCCAGCAGTCCCACCGGGACTAGGCGTTACAATGAGCAGTTCTTC; CDR3: CASSPTGTRRYNEQFF
V: TRBV20-1; J: TRBJ2-3; D: TRBD2; size: .; DNA: TGCAGTGCTAGCGCAATAGCGGGGGGGCCCACAGATACGCAGTATTTT; CDR3: CSASAIAGGPTDTQYF
V: TRBV9; J: TRBJ1-4; D: TRBD1; size: few; DNA: TGTGCCAGCAGCGACATGCCGGGACAGGGTAATGAAAAACTGTTTTTT; CDR3: CASSDMPGQGNEKLFF
V: TRBV5-1; J: TRBJ2-5; D: TRBD1; size: many; DNA: TGCGCCAGCAGCCCCACATTTCCGGGACAGGCCTCTGGGGAGACCCAGTACTTC; CDR3: CASSPTFPGQASGETQYF
V: TRBV10-3; J: TRBJ2-3; D: TRBD2; size: many; DNA: TGTGCCATTTCACTAGCGGGGGGCACAGATACGCAGTATTTT; CDR3: CAISLAGGTDTQYF
V: TRBV20-1; J: TRBJ2-3; D: .; size: many; DNA: TGCAGTGCACAACAGACAGCAGGAGATACGCAGTATTTT; CDR3: CSAQQTAGDTQYF
V: TRBV12-3/TRBV12-4; J: TRBJ1-2; D: .; size: few; DNA: TGTGCCAGCAGTTTAGGGGCAGGCTATGGCTACACCTTC; CDR3: CASSLGAGYGYTF
V: TRBV7-2; J: TRBJ1-1; D: TRBD1; size: many; DNA: TGTGCCAGCAGCCCCATGGACAGGGTGGGAACTGAAGCTTTCTTT; CDR3: CASSPMDRVGTEAFF
V: TRBV20-1; J: TRBJ1-4; D: .; size: many; DNA: TGCAGTGCTAGTTCGAAGATAATAGCAACTAATGAAAAACTGTTTTTT; CDR3: CSASSKIIATNEKLFF
V: TRBV20-1; J: TRBJ2-1; D: TRBD2; size: many; DNA: TGCAGTGCCTTGGACGTAGCGGGGGCCATTGGGAATGAGCAGTTCTTC; CDR3: CSALDVAGAIGNEQFF
V: TRBV12-3/TRBV12-4; J: TRBJ2-1; D: TRBD2; size: many; DNA: TGTGCCAGCAGGGGACTAGCGGGGGGGGAAGAGCAGTTCTTC; CDR3: CASRGLAGGEEQFF
V: TRBV12-3/TRBV12-4; J: TRBJ1-1; D: .; size: many; DNA: TGTGCCAGCAGTCGCCTTGGGTCTGAAGCTTTCTTT; CDR3: CASSRLGSEAFF
V: TRBV12-3/TRBV12-4; J: TRBJ1-5; D: .; size: many; DNA: TGTGCCAGCAGTTTATCTTGGGGGAATCAGCCCCAGCATTTT; CDR3: CASSLSWGNQPQHF
V: TRBV5-1; J: TRBJ2-1; D: TRBD1; size: few; DNA: TGCGCCAGCAGCATAGGACAGGGAACTGAGCAGTTCTTC; CDR3: CASSIGQGTEQFF
V: TRBV7-8; J: TRBJ2-1; D: .; size: many; DNA: TGTGCCAGCAGCTTAGGGCTGGCGGTGGGGTACAATGAGCAGTTCTTC; CDR3: CASSLGLAVGYNEQFF
V: TRBV7-2; J: TRBJ2-5; D: .; size: many; DNA: TGTGCCAGCAGCTTAGTTCGCGGGCCCCTGGGGTCCCAAGAGACCCAGTACTTC; CDR3: CASSLVRGPLGSQETQYF
V: TRBV12-3/TRBV12-4; J: TRBJ2-7; D: TRBD1; size: .; DNA: TGTGCCAGCAGCAGATCCGGGACAGACTACGAGCAGTACTTC; CDR3: CASSRSGTDYEQYF
V: TRBV5-1; J: TRBJ2-5; D: TRBD2; size: .; DNA: TGCGCCAGCAGCAGGACTAGCGGGAGGGCCGCGGAGACCCAGTACTTC; CDR3: CASSRTSGRAAETQYF
V: TRBV28; J: TRBJ1-1; D: .; size: many; DNA: TGTGCCAGCAGGGAGGTGGACACTGAAGCTTTCTTT; CDR3: CASREVDTEAFF
V: TRBV24-1; J: TRBJ2-1; D: .; size: many; DNA: TGTGCCACCAGTGATTTGCAAGGGACGGGGTACAATGAGCAGTTCTTC; CDR3: CATSDLQGTGYNEQFF
V: TRBV5-1; J: TRBJ2-3; D: .; size: many; DNA: TGCGCCAGCAAACATCGGACGGGGAGCACAGATACGCAGTATTTT; CDR3: CASKHRTGSTDTQYF
V: TRBV12-3/TRBV12-4; J: TRBJ2-5; D: .; size: many; DNA: TGTGCCAGCAGCCGCCGGGCGCAAGAGACCCAGTACTTC; CDR3: CASSRRAQETQYF
V: TRBV20-1; J: TRBJ2-1; D: TRBD2; size: few; DNA: TGCAGTGCTAGAGATTTAGCGGGTGATTACAATGAGCAGTTCTTC; CDR3: CSARDLAGDYNEQFF
V: TRBV20-1; J: TRBJ2-1; D: TRBD2; size: .; DNA: TGCAGTGCTAGAGATCGAGCGGGAATGAATTACAATGAGCAGTTCTTC; CDR3: CSARDRAGMNYNEQFF
V: TRBV5-6; J: TRBJ1-1; D: .; size: many; DNA: TGTGCCAGCAGCTTGGTGCCAGTTTCCTACACTGAAGCTTTCTTT; CDR3: CASSLVPVSYTEAFF
V: TRBV20-1; J: TRBJ2-7; D: .; size: few; DNA: TGCAGTGCCACCAGGACCCTAGGGGGGGTTTCAACCTACGAGCAGTACTTC; CDR3: CSATRTLGGVSTYEQYF
V: TRBV29-1; J: TRBJ1-2; D: .; size: many; DNA: TGCAGCGTAGACTACCAGGGGAGGGATGGCTACACCTTC; CDR3: CSVDYQGRDGYTF
V: TRBV20-1; J: TRBJ1-1; D: .; size: many; DNA: TGCAGTGCTAGTGGAGGGATATCGAACACTGAAGCTTTCTTT; CDR3: CSASGGISNTEAFF